This is a list of T cell receptor beta chains from one sample in a study of PD-L1 blockade in urothelial cancer. The table came from immunoSEQ multiplex PCR; TCRdb's copy has only in-frame clones and leaves some out. The sample has tens of thousands of clones, 75% to 90% seen once. The sample consisted of PBMCs, taken around atezolizumab (anti-PD-L1) treatment. The source is a man aged 55 to 69 with urothelial cancer. Each CDR3 is given with its conserved first and last residue. Fields, in order: D gene, clone size, J gene, V gene, CDR3 DNA, CDR3 protein. The D gene is left open where the match is weak. The size of a clone is reported for some rows only, either as once, few or many, or as a class for expanded clones.

TRBD2 - TRBJ2-4 TRBV9 TGTGCCAGCAGCGTTCAAACGGGGAGGGTGTGGGTGATAGCCAAAAACATTCAGTACTTC CASSVQTGRVWVIAKNIQYF
- - TRBJ1-5 TRBV19 TGTGCCAGTATCGCGACAGGCACCAATGGGCCCCAGCATTTT CASIATGTNGPQHF
- once TRBJ2-7 TRBV11-3 TGTGCCAGCAGCTTAGGGGGGGAGTACGAGCAGTACTTC CASSLGGEYEQYF
- once TRBJ2-7 TRBV9 TGTGCCAGCAGCGTAGACAGGGAAGGGACCTACGAGCAGTACTTC CASSVDREGTYEQYF
- - TRBJ2-5 TRBV5-1 TGCGCCAGCAGCTTGGGTATGGGGGGAGGAAAACAAGAGACCCAGTACTTC CASSLGMGGGKQETQYF
- - TRBJ1-5 TRBV20-1 TGCAGTGCCGGCAATCAGCCCCAGCATTTT CSAGNQPQHF
TRBD1 - TRBJ1-1 TRBV28 TGTGCCAGCAGTTTATCCTGGGGGGGACAGGGCCACACTGAAGCTTTCTTT CASSLSWGGQGHTEAFF
- - TRBJ1-1 TRBV30 TGTGCCTGGAGTAATCCGGGAGAAGCTTTCTTT CAWSNPGEAFF
- once TRBJ2-7 TRBV21-1 TGTGCCAGCAGCAAAGTGAGGGAATCGTCCTACGAGCAGTACTTC CASSKVRESSYEQYF
- - TRBJ2-5 TRBV4-1 TGCGCCAGCAGCCAAGTTAAGGGGCCAGCCCAGTACTTC CASSQVKGPAQYF
TRBD2 large TRBJ2-3 TRBV27 TGTGCCAGCAGTTTCGGGGGGGGTGATACGCAGTATTTT CASSFGGGDTQYF
TRBD1 - TRBJ2-7 TRBV18 TGTGCCAGCTCACCGGGAGCGGACAGGGTAAGGTACGAGCAGTACTTC CASSPGADRVRYEQYF
- - TRBJ1-5 TRBV27 TGTGCCAGCAGTTTAACGGTAAATCAGCCCCAGCATTTT CASSLTVNQPQHF
- - TRBJ2-5 TRBV29-1 TGCAGCGCGACCCCCATGAGGTCAGAGACCCAGTACTTC CSATPMRSETQYF
TRBD2 - TRBJ2-3 TRBV7-9 TGTGCCAGCAGCGCGCTAGCGGAGGATACGCAGTATTTT CASSALAEDTQYF
- - TRBJ1-2 TRBV11-2 TGTGCCAGCAGCTTCCCCGGTAACTATGGCTACACCTTC CASSFPGNYGYTF
TRBD2 - TRBJ2-3 TRBV7-9 TGTGCCAGCAGCCTGACTAGCGGGGGCATAGATACGCAGTATTTT CASSLTSGGIDTQYF
- - TRBJ2-2 TRBV9 TGTGCCAGCAGCGTAGACCCCTTCGGGGTGAACACCGGGGAGCTGTTTTTT CASSVDPFGVNTGELFF
TRBD2 - TRBJ2-1 TRBV7-2 TGTGCCAGCAGCTTAAGTGTGAGCGGGGGGTACAATGAGCAGTTCTTC CASSLSVSGGYNEQFF
- - TRBJ2-5 TRBV5-1 TGCGCCAGCAGCTTGGCCCCAGCGGGCCAAGAGACCCAGTACTTC CASSLAPAGQETQYF
TRBD2 - TRBJ2-3 TRBV2 TGTGCCAGCAGCGCCGGACTAGCGGGGGGGGATACGCAGTATTTT CASSAGLAGGDTQYF
TRBD1 - TRBJ2-7 TRBV7-2 TGTGCCAGCAGCTTAGAGACAGGGCCGGTCGACGAGCAGTACTTC CASSLETGPVDEQYF
- - TRBJ2-2 TRBV5-6 TGTGCCAGCAGCTATGGGCCAGGGCGCGCCGGGGAGCTGTTTTTT CASSYGPGRAGELFF
- - TRBJ1-5 TRBV28 TGTGCCAGCAGTTTAAGGGGGGGCCGTAGCAATCAGCCCCAGCATTTT CASSLRGGRSNQPQHF
- once TRBJ2-7 TRBV7-3 TGTGCCAGCAGCCCAGGCCCGGGACACACCGACTTC CASSPGPGHTDF
- - TRBJ1-1 TRBV6-1 TGTGCCAGCAGCGCGACAGTGAACACTGAAGCTTTCTTT CASSATVNTEAFF
- - TRBJ2-7 TRBV6-5 TGTGCCAGCAGTTATTCCCACACGGGAAGGAACTACGAGCAGTACTTC CASSYSHTGRNYEQYF
TRBD2 - TRBJ2-1 TRBV7-9 TGTGCCAGCAGCTTCAGTCGACTAGCTGTTAATGAGCAGTTCTTC CASSFSRLAVNEQFF
TRBD1 - TRBJ1-5 TRBV10-3 TGTGCCATCAGGGGGGACAGGGACGATCAGCCCCAGCATTTT CAIRGDRDDQPQHF
TRBD1 - TRBJ1-1 TRBV2 TGTGCCAGCAGTGAGGAACATGACAGGGCGGTAACTGAAGCTTTCTTT CASSEEHDRAVTEAFF
TRBD2 - TRBJ2-2 TRBV7-2 TGTGCCAGCAGCTCGGGACTAGCGGGAGTCAACACCGGGGAGCTGTTTTTT CASSSGLAGVNTGELFF
- - TRBJ2-6 TRBV4-2 TGTGCCAGCAGCCAAGACAGGGCAAGCTCTGGGGCCAACGTCCTGACTTTC CASSQDRASSGANVLTF
TRBD2 - TRBJ2-1 TRBV27 TGTGCCAGCAGTTTAGATCGAGCGGGGGATTACAATGAGCAGTTCTTC CASSLDRAGDYNEQFF
- - TRBJ2-5 TRBV5-1 TGCGCCAGCAGCTTGGTTTGGGGGCGCGGAGAGACCCAGTACTTC CASSLVWGRGETQYF
TRBD1 - TRBJ2-3 TRBV5-6 TGTGCCAGCAGCGCCTTACACAGGGGAGTTACAGATACGCAGTATTTT CASSALHRGVTDTQYF
- medium-sized TRBJ2-7 TRBV7-8 TGTGCCAGCACCGCCTCCGGGAGTGGCTACGAGCAGTACTTC CASTASGSGYEQYF
- - TRBJ1-1 TRBV28 TGTGCCAGCAGTGCCCCCGGACAGAACACTGAAGCTTTCTTT CASSAPGQNTEAFF
- few TRBJ1-1 TRBV9 TGTGCCAGCAGCGTAGTACAGAGCCCTGAAGCTTTCTTT CASSVVQSPEAFF
TRBD1 - TRBJ2-5 TRBV19 TGTGCCACTGGGACAGCGTCTAGAATGGAGACCCAGTACTTC CATGTASRMETQYF
TRBD1 - TRBJ2-7 TRBV5-4 TGTGCCAGCAGCCGACAGGGCTACGAGCAGTACTTC CASSRQGYEQYF